Here is one TCR beta chain with its context. This receptor's antigen is unknown. No much larger clone is present one base from it, and per-base qualities are unavailable. This sample was taken from a study of shared clonotypes between healthy human individuals (TCRdb year 2020). Regarding the study in general: The cohort included three men and a couple of women between 18 and 49 years of age. For each donor, CD4 naive and CD4 memory were each given three plates, CD8 naive was given two plates, and CD8 memory was given one plate. The study deeply sequenced blood TCR repertoires of roughly five healthy adults to estimate repertoire size and the extent of clonotype sharing between individuals. Different laboratories and diverse techniques were used to prepare libraries and sequence TCR repertoires, to increase sequencing depth and limit assay-specific biases. Each donor's leukapheresis produced roughly between roughly 0.94 and 9.5 billion PBMCs.

Sequences SGHRS (CDR1) and YFSETQ (CDR2) are obtained from the germline V gene. Counted from cysteine to phenylalanine, this CDR3 has 19 amino acids. CDR3 DNA is the only sequence kept; it has 57 bases, read in frame from the first base. For this chain, trimming is 0 bases at the V end and 5 bases at the J end, and the number of junction bases without a gene match is 16. TCR CDR3 regions were amplified from genomic DNA by multiplex PCR using the deep immunoSEQ assay. Extracted genomic DNA from each cell subset was distributed evenly across all wells of several immunoSEQ 96-well plates, and each plate was treated as a replicate. For sorted subsets, about 210 ng of genomic DNA, equivalent to tens of thousands of T cell genomes, went into each replicate PCR. Purified libraries were quantified with a Qubit 3.0 fluorometer, sized on a Bioanalyzer 2100, and re-quantified with the KAPA Library Quantification kit. Each immunoSEQ 96-well plate was sequenced on its own single-read 150-cycle Illumina NextSeq 550 flow cell. The authors processed their data as follows. Because the immunoSEQ output held only junctional sequences and lacked quality scores, the filtering could not match the filtering applied to full-length reads. Sequences were annotated with PyIR, a Python wrapper for IgBLAST v1.9, using IMGT germline references to assign V/J genes and CDR3. Reads were filtered out if the reads had weak V/J assignments (E-value above 1e-6), no CDR3, stop codons, out-of-frame junctions, or ambiguous translated residues. V3J clonotypes were defined as sequences sharing the same inferred V gene, J gene, and CDR3 amino acid sequence. Percentage overlap between repertoires was calculated by dividing the number of shared unique clonotypes by the size of the smaller repertoire. Three approaches were used to assess repertoire richness: RTK rarefaction, the Chao1 estimator, and Recon v2.1 estimates of unobserved clonotypes. OLGA was used to compute generation probabilities for all TCRbeta clonotypes that the gDNA method yielded from a handful of donors. Imported from immuneACCESS, the table was reduced by TCRdb to in-frame sequences with V and J called. These copies leave out some clones; in studies compared against another copy, an unresolved V gene accounts for under half, and the cause of the remainder is not known. For V, J and clone size, that table is used; D and trimming come from the DNA. In this sample the table shows more than 1.2 million clones, 98% to 99% of which occur a single time. The ten top clones hold about 0.4% of the sample.

The investigation overall reported the following: Because the study included only a small number of donors, the genetic and exposure-history diversity represented was limited. Rarefaction of sorted-subset datasets indicated incomplete sequencing despite the large sequencing depth. Pairwise subsampling led to the expectation that sequencing depth would affect the degree of clonotype sharing among donors. Sampling was restricted to blood, and TCR repertoires in tissue are likely to differ from TCR repertoires in blood. Across several donors, approximately 5% of naive CD4, roughly 3.5% of naive CD8, 2% to 2.5% of memory CD4, and roughly 0.4% of memory CD8 clonotypes were shared. Compared with non-shared clonotypes, clonotypes shared by all four sorted-subset donors had higher generation probabilities. Estimated clonotype richness was generally larger for naive than for memory subsets.

Healthy HIV-negative adults with no recently reported acute infections or vaccinations were included as donors. Every donor was a Caucasian adult residing in Nashville, Tennessee, USA. CD4+ T cells were enriched by magnetic negative selection, after which naive cells were positively selected on CD45RA and the negative fraction was taken as the memory subset. Blood was collected by leukapheresis, and PBMCs were isolated by Ficoll-Histopaque density gradient centrifugation and then cryopreserved in liquid nitrogen vapor phase. Purity and quantity of every magnetically sorted T cell population were checked by analytical flow cytometry. Each sorted fraction had its genomic DNA isolated and then quantified by UV absorbance on a Nanodrop 2000c.

The TCR sequence derives from a man aged 25 to 40 in good health. Sequencing was carried out using naive CD4+ T cells sorted from blood. Taken with the paper, the label for cell subset or site translates to: CD45RA+ positively selected. The sequence joins TRBV5-1 to TRBJ1-3; 8 bases in the junction line up with TRBD1. The CDR3 loop reads CASSLAATGRTGFRNTIYF. Here is the DNA: TGCGCCAGCAGCTTGGCCGCCACTGGAAGGACAGGGTTTAGAAACACCATATATTTT.